The 25 T cell receptor beta chains in this list originate from one sample, sequenced in a study of early T cells in non-severe SARS-CoV-2 infection (dated by TCRdb to the early 2020s). Receptors were amplified or captured by 5' RACE. TCRdb shows the sequencer as NextSeq 500. The public reads were reanalyzed by TCRdb: fastp trimming at Q25, MiXCR alignment, in-frame beta chains only. Entries that share a CDR3 protein sequence are merged under the most common genes and DNA. This sample comprises 55,000 to 70,000 distinct CDR3 sequences, over 7.5% of them detected only once. Less than 10% of the sample goes to the ten largest clones. The material sequenced was whole blood. These receptors all stem from an adult who was a healthcare worker with PCR-confirmed SARS-CoV-2 infection or an uninfected control (not recorded which).

V and J are TRBV29-1 and TRBJ2-6; TRBD2 is a possible D gene (5 bases). Germline V lookup: CDR1 SQVTM, CDR2 ANQGSEA. This CDR3 is built from 14 residues. Trimming removed 3 bases at V and 4 bases at J, with 10 bases between. The DNA for the CDR3 is TGCAGCGTTGACGAGGGAACCGGGGCCAACGTCCTGACTTTC. Protein product: CSVDEGTGANVLTF.

This clonotype was seen many times. V and J are TRBV7-3 and TRBJ2-1, with TRBD2 identical over 10 bases. After removal of 5 bases from V and 9 bases from J, the junction contained 4 bases not matched to a gene. This CDR3 region has 13 residues. Per the germline V gene, CDR1 is SGHTA and CDR2 is FQGTGA. Written as DNA, the CDR3 is TGTGCCAGCAGCCTAGCGGGAGCGGGTGAGCAGTTCTTC. Translation gives CASSLAGAGEQFF.

About this clonotype itself: A read error may be the cause here, since a much bigger clone is one base away. V is TRBV24-1 and J is TRBJ1-1, with D unresolved. CDR3 length equals 11 residues. CDR1 KGHDR and CDR2 SFDVKD come from the germline V gene. CDR3 sequence reads: CVTSGGREAFF. CDR3 nucleotide sequence: TGTGTCACCAGTGGAGGCAGGGAAGCTTTCTTT.

This clonotype was counted only a few times. The V and J genes are TRBV9 and TRBJ1-1; perhaps TRBD1 as D (5 bases). The germline CDR1 and CDR2 sequences are SGDLS and YYNGEE. V lost 4 bases to trimming and J lost 7 bases, with 11 bases between them. CDR3 length: 12 amino acids. The CDR3 loop is CASSPGTGEAFF. The CDR3 DNA sequence: TGTGCCAGCAGCCCGGGGACGGGTGAAGCTTTCTTT.

The sample holds many counts of this clonotype. The rearrangement joins TRBV4-2 to TRBJ1-5; D may be TRBD1 (6 bases). The CDR3 is made up of 16 amino acids. The V end was cut by 2 bases, the J end by 5 bases, with 16 bases between. Germline CDR1 and CDR2: LGHNA and YNFKEQ. The CDR3, as DNA: TGTGCCAGCAGCCAATTCGCGTACAGGGCGGATCAGCCCCAGCATTTT. Translated: CASSQFAYRADQPQHF.

V gene TRBV24-1 combines with J gene TRBJ2-1; 9 positions agree with TRBD2. The ends lost 4 bases at V and 3 bases at J; junction bases unmatched: 6. The CDR3 totals 16 residues. Per the germline V gene, CDR1 is KGHDR and CDR2 is SFDVKD. CDR3 DNA sequence: TGTGCCACCAGTGAAACGGGACTAGCCCTCTACAATGAGCAGTTCTTC. Protein sequence: CATSETGLALYNEQFF.

In this sample, this clonotype turned up a few times. The V call is TRBV7-3, the J call TRBJ1-1; 9 bases are shared with TRBD1. The V and J ends lost 5 bases and 1 base, in that order; junction bases with no gene match: 8. Germline V gives CDR1 SGHTA, CDR2 FQGTGA. The CDR3 has 16 residues. The CDR3 DNA is TGTGCCAGCAGCATCGGACAGGGGACCTCGAACACTGAAGCTTTCTTT. This codes for CASSIGQGTSNTEAFF.

A word on this clonotype: An end of the junction does not agree with germline; a read error may underlie this. The chain is built from TRBV5-1 and TRBJ1-4, with a possible D match to TRBD1 (5 bases). The germline V gene encodes CDR1 SGHRS and CDR2 YFSETQ. This CDR3 region has 13 residues. CDR3 bases: TGCGCCACCAGCTACGGGACGTCCGAAAAACTGTTTTTT. It translates to CATSYGTSEKLFF.

This chain joins TRBV7-9 and TRBJ1-5, with a tentative D call TRBD1 (6 bases). Germline CDR1 and CDR2: SEHNR and FQNEAQ (reference sequence). The CDR3 is made up of 14 amino acids. Trimming left V 1 base short and J 6 bases short, with 10 bases between. The CDR3 sequence is CASSLDRASQPQHF. For the CDR3, the DNA is TGTGCCAGCAGCTTAGACAGGGCAAGTCAGCCCCAGCATTTT.

The gene calls are TRBV5-4 and TRBJ2-3; 11 bases are shared with TRBD2. The CDR3 sequence is 16 residues long. Germline lookup yields CDR1 SGHNT and CDR2 YYREEE (reference sequence). V lost 2 bases to trimming and J lost 2 bases; unmatched junction nucleotides: 4. CDR3 in DNA: TGTGCCAGCAGCTTACAACTAGCGGGAGACACAGATACGCAGTATTTT. It specifies CASSLQLAGDTDTQYF.

This clonotype was observed many times. This CDR3 is CASTSLGGNQPQHF. For the CDR3, the DNA is TGTGCCAGTACCTCCCTAGGGGGCAATCAGCCCCAGCATTTT. V is TRBV19 and J is TRBJ1-5, with D possibly TRBD1 on 5 matching bases. Germline V CDR1 and CDR2: LNHDA, SQIVND (reference sequence). Trimming removed 7 bases at V and 2 bases at J, with 12 bases between. The CDR3 extends over 14 amino acids.

This clonotype was counted many times. The gene calls are TRBV28 and TRBJ2-5; a possible D gene is TRBD1 (6 bases). With 5 bases removed from V and 3 bases from J, the gap between germline ends came to 13 bases. The CDR3 totals 14 residues. The germline CDR1 and CDR2 sequences are MDHEN and SYDVKM. The CDR3 DNA follows: TGTGCCAGCAGTGAGCGGACAGAGAAAGAGACCCAGTACTTC. Protein: CASSERTEKETQYF.

This clonotype occurred a few times. The V and J genes are TRBV27 and TRBJ2-7, with a weak D call TRBD2 (5 bases). The length of the CDR3 is 13 residues. The V gene's germline CDR1 is MNHEY and CDR2 SMNVEV (reference sequence). Trimming took 1 base from V and 6 from J, leaving 10 bases between them. This chain's CDR3 is CASSLFASFEQYF. The CDR3 coding sequence is TGTGCCAGCAGTTTATTCGCTAGCTTCGAGCAGTACTTC.

There are many counts of this clonotype. This sequence joins TRBV4-3 and TRBJ2-7, with D possibly TRBD1 on 6 matching bases. Germline V lookup: CDR1 LGHNA, CDR2 YSLEER. V lost 3 bases to trimming and J lost 2 bases, with 11 bases between them. The CDR3 consists of 14 residues. CDR3 protein: CASSQSDSAYEQYF. The CDR3 DNA reads TGCGCCAGCAGCCAGTCGGACAGCGCCTACGAGCAGTACTTC.

This clonotype has ten or more counts. The V gene is TRBV3-1, the J gene TRBJ2-7; D is perhaps TRBD1 (5 bases). The germline V gene has CDR1 LGHDT and CDR2 YNNKEL (reference sequence). There are 14 residues in the CDR3. The germline V and J ends were trimmed by 1 base and 6 bases, with 13 bases remaining between them. The CDR3 spells CASSQGQGSPEQYF. The CDR3 coding sequence is TGTGCCAGCAGCCAAGGGCAGGGTTCCCCCGAGCAGTACTTC.

On this clonotype: Being one base from a much bigger clone, this may be a read error. This is likely a read error, given that the CDR3 carries no conserved phenylalanine or tryptophan at its end. The V and J genes are TRBV4-1 and TRBJ2-1, with 10 bases lining up with TRBD2. Germline V lookup: CDR1 MGHRA, CDR2 YSYEKL. The V segment lost 1 base and the J segment 4 bases; nucleotides outside the gene matches: 4. CDR3 size: 16 residues. CDR3: CASSQVSLAGYNEQFL. In DNA, the CDR3 is TGCGCCAGCAGCCAAGTATCACTAGCGGGGTACAATGAGCAGTTCTTG.

This clonotype has only a few counts. The CDR3 protein is CSAIQPGLAAYEQYF. Here the CDR3 DNA reads TGCAGTGCTATTCAACCGGGACTAGCGGCCTACGAGCAGTACTTC. The chain has TRBV20-1 and TRBJ2-7, with 11 bases fitting TRBD2. V lost 4 bases to trimming and J lost 2 bases; unmatched junction nucleotides: 7. This CDR3 has 15 residues. In germline, CDR1 is DFQATT, CDR2 SNEGSKA (reference sequence).

The genes are TRBV7-2 and TRBJ1-1; D uncertain. V was trimmed by 0 bases and J by 1 base, leaving 6 bases between them. The CDR3 has 14 amino acids. From germline, CDR1 is SGHTA and CDR2 FQGNSA. CDR3 coding DNA: TGTGCCAGCAGCTTAGCCGCAGGGAACACTGAAGCTTTCTTT. Its protein is CASSLAAGNTEAFF. Variable domain in full (rest from reference TRBV7-2 and TRBJ1-1): GAGVSQSPSNKVTEKGKDVELRCDPISGHTALYWYRQSLGQGLEFLIYFQGNSAPDKSGLPSDRFSAERTGGSVSTLTIQRTQQEDSAVYLCASSLAAGNTEAFFGQGTRLTVV.

This clonotype has at least ten counts. The chain employs TRBV4-2 and TRBJ2-1; the D is unclear. Germline CDR1 reads LGHNA; CDR2 reads YNFKEQ. The CDR3 spans 14 residues. The V end lost 2 bases, the J end lost 7 bases, and 12 bases lay between the germline ends. CDR3 region: CASSQRGVGNEQFF. DNA of the CDR3: TGTGCCAGCAGCCAACGTGGGGTGGGGAATGAGCAGTTCTTC.

The CDR3 spells CSVETGRSLFGNEQYF. For the CDR3, the DNA is TGCAGCGTTGAAACAGGACGGAGCCTCTTCGGAAACGAGCAGTACTTC. The J gene is TRBJ2-7, the V gene TRBV29-1, with D tentatively TRBD1 (5 bases). V dropped 2 bases and J dropped 5 bases, with 22 bases sitting between them. This CDR3 has 16 amino acids. From germline, CDR1 is SQVTM and CDR2 ANQGSEA.

As DNA, the CDR3 is TGTGCCAGCAGGACACTAGCGGGAGAGAGAGAGCAGTACTTC. The encoded protein is CASRTLAGEREQYF. The V gene is TRBV6-2 or TRBV6-3, the J gene TRBJ2-7; 11 bases are a match to TRBD2. The CDR3 totals 14 residues. Germline lookup yields CDR1 MNHEY and CDR2 SVGEGT. Germline trimming cut 6 bases from V and 7 bases from J; bases unmatched to any gene: 8.

This clonotype has ten or more counts. J is TRBJ2-1 and V is TRBV6-5; D ambiguous. This CDR3 has 13 residues. CDR1 MNHEY and CDR2 SVGAGI come from the germline V gene. V shed 5 bases and J shed 6 bases, with 11 bases lying between them. CDR3 coding DNA: TGTGCCAGCAGTAGCCTAGTGATCAATGAGCAGTTCTTC. This gives the protein CASSSLVINEQFF.

This clonotype was observed at least ten times. DNA of the CDR3: TGTGCCAGCAGTGTGCGGGGGGGCAATCAGCCCCAGCATTTT. It is translated as CASSVRGGNQPQHF. J is TRBJ1-5 and V is TRBV6-1; D perhaps matches TRBD1 (5 bases). V was clipped by 4 bases and J by 2 bases, with 9 bases between them. CDR1 is MNHNS, CDR2 SASEGT, per germline. The CDR3 is made up of 14 amino acids.

The chain employs TRBV25-1 and TRBJ1-5; the D is unclear. The CDR3 totals 16 residues. Trimming cost V 2 bases and J 0 bases, with 11 bases left between them. Germline V CDR1 and CDR2: MGHDK, SYGVNS. The CDR3 region is CASSEGTDPSNQPQHF. Written as DNA, the CDR3 is TGTGCCAGCAGTGAAGGTACGGACCCTAGCAATCAGCCCCAGCATTTT.

This clonotype was found many times. The rearrangement uses TRBV20-1 and TRBJ1-2; 8 bases are shared with TRBD1. CDR1 DFQATT and CDR2 SNEGSKA come from the germline V gene (reference sequence). This CDR3 comprises 15 residues. The trim removed 0 bases at V and 8 bases at J, leaving 11 bases unmatched. The CDR3 sequence is CSARDVGQGRGGYTF. In DNA form, the CDR3 reads TGCAGTGCTAGAGATGTTGGACAGGGTAGGGGCGGCTACACCTTC.